This T cell receptor beta chain comes out of a study of T-cell memory formation after mild COVID-19. Whole-study results and caveats: Pre-infection memory harbored some responding clones, suggesting cross-reactive memory joined. CM and EM subsets held most contracting CD4+ clones; EMRA held CD8+ ones.

TCRdb re-derived calls from the 5' RACE reads in MiXCR, one entry per CDR3 protein. The table lists more than 110,000 distinct CDR3 sequences, under 30% of them singletons. The sample holds a few counts of this clonotype. As yet, its antigen is unknown. The CDR3 spans 17 residues. The ends were cut back, 5 bases at V and 1 base at J, with 19 bases in the middle. The germline CDR1 and CDR2 sequences are SEHNR and FQNEAQ (reference sequence). The V call is TRBV7-9, the J call TRBJ2-3; D unclear. This TCR was recovered from an adult woman who had mild COVID-19 (a few samples of this study predate the infection). Cell type and time point are not known. Material for sequencing was PBMCs or a T cell subset sorted from them (not recorded which). CDR3 sequence reads: CASSHRPDLLGTDTQYF. The DNA for the CDR3 is TGTGCCAGCAGCCACCGGCCGGACCTATTGGGCACAGATACGCAGTATTTT.